This T cell receptor (beta chain) was identified during a study (dated by TCRdb to between 2014 and 2017). Background for the entire study: The study tested whether tumor-infiltrating Tregs in breast cancer are recruited from blood Tregs or converted in situ from other CD4+ T cell subsets. Study-level results and caveats: The greatest overlap of tumor-infiltrating Treg TCR alpha and beta sequences was observed with tumor naive CD4+ T cells, followed by blood naive CD4+ T cells. Rather than covering whole repertoires, validation in the larger cohort was restricted to a single TCR beta V-J rearrangement. The TCR gene usage of tumor memory CD4+ T cells clustered together with blood and lymph node memory CD4+ cells and with lymph node naive CD4+ cells.

Tregs were isolated as CD4+CD25+CD127-/low cells. Tregs, naive and memory CD4+ T cells from tumor, blood and ipsilateral draining lymph nodes of a handful of breast cancer patients underwent full-length TCR alpha and beta sequencing. Tumor tissue and lymph nodes obtained from ipsilateral axillary dissection were perfused with PBS, minced and then digested with collagenase I and hyaluronidase. Ficoll density gradient centrifugation was used to isolate mononuclear cells from lymph nodes or from roughly 54 ml of peripheral blood. Sorted cell populations were confirmed by FACS to exceed 90% purity. Notes on this clonotype: Its cognate antigen has yet to be identified. No much larger clonotype is one base removed from it; base qualities were not supplied.

V gives up 1 base and J gives up 5 bases, and the segment between their germline ends measures 9 bases. According to the germline V gene (reference sequence), CDR1 reads SEHNR and CDR2 reads FQNEAQ. The CDR3 measures 13 amino acids from cysteine to phenylalanine. This entry keeps only the CDR3 DNA: 39 bases, framed from base 1. Amplification of full-length TCR variable regions was done by 5' RACE PCR using constant-region reverse primers, and this step was followed by semi-nested PCR with Nested Universal Primer A. The ReliaPrep RNA Cell Miniprep System was used to extract total RNA, which was then reverse transcribed into 5'RACE-ready cDNA with the SMARTer RACE 5'/3' Kit. Multiplex adaptors were used to barcode full-length TCR alpha and beta libraries, and the barcoded libraries were sequenced on an Illumina MiSeq. For the original study's pipeline: For each of nine subset-tissue groups, sequencing data from the five patients were combined, and the groups were compared by unsupervised clustering of TCR gene usage. The Morisita-Horn index, with shared sequences weighted by their contribution to each repertoire, was used to calculate repertoire similarity. TCRdb ran its own pipeline on the public reads, namely fastp trimming at Q25 and MiXCR clone calling, and kept in-frame beta chains. Each CDR3 protein appears once, grouped with its most common genes and DNA. The V and J calls reflect TCRdb's pipeline rather than the authors' work. The sample has roughly 45,000 distinct CDR3 sequences on record, roughly a fifth of them singletons. Approximately 4.7% of the sample is taken by the ten largest.

The rearrangement joined TRBV7-9 to TRBJ2-7, with no confidently assigned D gene. The specimen sequenced was Tregs sorted from a lymph node. This clonotype originated in a female donor with breast cancer. The CDR3 amino acid sequence is: CASSLVGGDEQYF. DNA sequence: TGTGCCAGCAGCTTAGTTGGTGGGGACGAGCAGTACTTC.